The text below deals with one T cell receptor (beta chain). Random hexamers were used to reverse transcribe roughly 0.45 to 1 ug of RNA. TCRdb recomputed calls from the immunoSEQ multiplex PCR reads with MiXCR, one row per CDR3 protein. Of tens of thousands of distinct CDR3 sequences detected, more than 85% appear once; the ten largest clones hold around 0.25%. This sample stems from a study of CD8 T cells in Susac syndrome. This CDR3 has 15 amino acids. V dropped 4 bases and J dropped 1 base, with 12 bases sitting between them. CDR1 is SGHVS and CDR2 is FQNEAQ in the germline V gene. Material for sequencing was CD8+ T cells from PBMCs. This receptor was taken from a human donor in good health. The chain carries TRBV7-8 and TRBJ2-3; D gene uncertain. The CDR3 region has the DNA TGTGCCAGCAGCTACGAGAGCCTTCGCACAGATACGCAGTATTTT. It codes for CASSYESLRTDTQYF. Drawing the rest from reference TRBV7-8 and TRBJ2-3, the complete variable domain is GAGVSQSPRYKVAKRGQDVALRCDPISGHVSLFWYQQALGQGPEFLTYFQNEAQLDKSGLPSDRFFAERPEGSVSTLKIQRTQQEDSAVYLCASSYESLRTDTQYFGPGTRLTVL.